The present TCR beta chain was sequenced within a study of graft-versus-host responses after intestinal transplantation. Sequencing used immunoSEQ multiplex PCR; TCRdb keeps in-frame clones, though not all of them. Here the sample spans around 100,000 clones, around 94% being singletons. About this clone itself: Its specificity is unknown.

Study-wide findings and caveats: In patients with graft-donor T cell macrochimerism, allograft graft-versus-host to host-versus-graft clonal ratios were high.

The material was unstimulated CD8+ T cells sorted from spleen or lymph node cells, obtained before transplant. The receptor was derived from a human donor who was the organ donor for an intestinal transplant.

As DNA, the CDR3 is TGTGCCTGGAGTCCCAGCTTTGATACGCAGTATTTT. Translation: CAWSPSFDTQYF. The chain uses TRBV30 and TRBJ2-3, with D uncertain. In germline, CDR1 is GTSNPN, CDR2 SVGIG (reference sequence). V was pared by 2 bases and J by 6 bases, with 9 bases between. This CDR3 spans 12 amino acids.